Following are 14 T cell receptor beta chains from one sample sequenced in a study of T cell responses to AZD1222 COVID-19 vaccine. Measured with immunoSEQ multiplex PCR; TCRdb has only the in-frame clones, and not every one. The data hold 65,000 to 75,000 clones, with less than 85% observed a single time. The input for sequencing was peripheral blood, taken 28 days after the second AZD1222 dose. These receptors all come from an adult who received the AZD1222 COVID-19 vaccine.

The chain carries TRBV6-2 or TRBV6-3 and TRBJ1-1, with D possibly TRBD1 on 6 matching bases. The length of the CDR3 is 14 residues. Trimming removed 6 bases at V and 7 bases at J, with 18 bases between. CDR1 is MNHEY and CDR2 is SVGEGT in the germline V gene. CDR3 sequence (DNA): TGTGCCAGCAGCCACCACGGGACAAGGGGTGAAGCTTTCTTT. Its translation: CASSHHGTRGEAFF.

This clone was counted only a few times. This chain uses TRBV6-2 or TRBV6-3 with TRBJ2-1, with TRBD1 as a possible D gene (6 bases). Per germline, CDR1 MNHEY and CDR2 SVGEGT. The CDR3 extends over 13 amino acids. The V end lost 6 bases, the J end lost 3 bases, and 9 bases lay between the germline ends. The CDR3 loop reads CASSLDSYNEQFF. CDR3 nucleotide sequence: TGTGCCAGCAGCTTGGACAGCTACAATGAGCAGTTCTTC.

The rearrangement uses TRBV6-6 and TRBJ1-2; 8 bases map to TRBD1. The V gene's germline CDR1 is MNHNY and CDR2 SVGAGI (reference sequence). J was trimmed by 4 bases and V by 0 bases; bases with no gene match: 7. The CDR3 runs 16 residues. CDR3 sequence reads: CASSYSPGGGGYGYTF. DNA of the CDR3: TGTGCCAGCAGTTACTCTCCAGGGGGCGGTGGCTATGGCTACACCTTC.

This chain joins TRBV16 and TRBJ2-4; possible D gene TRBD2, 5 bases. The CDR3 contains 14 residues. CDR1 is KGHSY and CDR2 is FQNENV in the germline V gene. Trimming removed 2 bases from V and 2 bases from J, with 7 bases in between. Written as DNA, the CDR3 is TGTGCCAGCAGCCAACGAGGGTCCAAAAACATTCAGTACTTC. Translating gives CASSQRGSKNIQYF.

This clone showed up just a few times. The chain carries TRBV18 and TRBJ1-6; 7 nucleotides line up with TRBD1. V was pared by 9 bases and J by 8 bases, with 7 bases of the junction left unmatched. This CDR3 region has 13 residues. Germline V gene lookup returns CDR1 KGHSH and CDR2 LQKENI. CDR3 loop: CASSYDRDSPLHF. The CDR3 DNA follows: TGTGCCAGTTCCTACGACAGGGATTCACCCCTCCACTTT.

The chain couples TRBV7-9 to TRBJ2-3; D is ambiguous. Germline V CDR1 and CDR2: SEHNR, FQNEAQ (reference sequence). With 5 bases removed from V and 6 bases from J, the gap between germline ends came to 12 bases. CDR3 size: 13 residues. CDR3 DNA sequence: TGTGCCAGCAGCCCAGTAGGTTCCGATACGCAGTATTTT. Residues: CASSPVGSDTQYF.

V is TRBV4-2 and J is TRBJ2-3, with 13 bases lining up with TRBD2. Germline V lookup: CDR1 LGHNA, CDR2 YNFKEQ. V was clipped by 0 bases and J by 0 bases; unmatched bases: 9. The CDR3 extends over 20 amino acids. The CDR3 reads CASSQEVSLGLAGSTDTQYF. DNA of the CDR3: TGTGCCAGCAGCCAAGAGGTTTCGTTGGGACTAGCGGGGAGCACAGATACGCAGTATTTT.

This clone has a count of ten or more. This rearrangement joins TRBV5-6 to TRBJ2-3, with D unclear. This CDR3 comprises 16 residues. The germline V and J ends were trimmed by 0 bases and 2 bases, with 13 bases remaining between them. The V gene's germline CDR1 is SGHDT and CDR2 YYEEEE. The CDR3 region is CASSLVGQHVTDTQYF. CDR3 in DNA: TGTGCCAGCAGCTTGGTAGGTCAGCACGTCACAGATACGCAGTATTTT.

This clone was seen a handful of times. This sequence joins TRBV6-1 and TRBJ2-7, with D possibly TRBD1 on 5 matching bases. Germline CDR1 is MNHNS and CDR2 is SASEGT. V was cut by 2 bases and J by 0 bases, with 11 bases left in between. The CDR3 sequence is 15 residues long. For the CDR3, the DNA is TGTGCCAGCAGTGAACCTGGACACAGCTCCTACGAGCAGTACTTC. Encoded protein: CASSEPGHSSYEQYF.

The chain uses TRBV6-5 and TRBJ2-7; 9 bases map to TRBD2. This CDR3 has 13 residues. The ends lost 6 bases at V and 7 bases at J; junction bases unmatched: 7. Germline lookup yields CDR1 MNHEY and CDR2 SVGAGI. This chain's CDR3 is CASSVAGAGEQYF. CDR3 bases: TGTGCCAGCAGCGTAGCGGGAGCGGGGGAGCAGTACTTC.

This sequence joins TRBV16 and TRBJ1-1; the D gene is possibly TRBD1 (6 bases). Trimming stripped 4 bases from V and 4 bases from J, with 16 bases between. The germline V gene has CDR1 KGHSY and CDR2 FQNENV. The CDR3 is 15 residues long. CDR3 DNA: TGTGCCAGCAGCCCAATAACAGGGATCGGCACTGAAGCTTTCTTT. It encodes CASSPITGIGTEAFF.

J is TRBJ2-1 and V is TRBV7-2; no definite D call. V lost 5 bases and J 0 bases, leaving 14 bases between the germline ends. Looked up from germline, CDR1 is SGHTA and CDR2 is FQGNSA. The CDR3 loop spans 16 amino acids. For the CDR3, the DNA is TGTGCCAGCAGCCTAATAGCAGGTAGCTCCTACAATGAGCAGTTCTTC. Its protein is CASSLIAGSSYNEQFF. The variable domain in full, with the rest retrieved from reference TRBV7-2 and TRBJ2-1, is GAGVSQSPSNKVTEKGKDVELRCDPISGHTALYWYRQSLGQGLEFLIYFQGNSAPDKSGLPSDRFSAERTGGSVSTLTIQRTQQEDSAVYLCASSLIAGSSYNEQFFGPGTRLTVL.

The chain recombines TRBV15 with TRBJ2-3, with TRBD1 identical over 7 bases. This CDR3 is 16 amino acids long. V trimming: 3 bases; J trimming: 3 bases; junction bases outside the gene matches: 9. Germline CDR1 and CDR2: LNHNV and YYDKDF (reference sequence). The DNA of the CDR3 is TGTGCCACCAGCAGGGAAATCGGGACAGTTACAGATACGCAGTATTTT. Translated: CATSREIGTVTDTQYF.

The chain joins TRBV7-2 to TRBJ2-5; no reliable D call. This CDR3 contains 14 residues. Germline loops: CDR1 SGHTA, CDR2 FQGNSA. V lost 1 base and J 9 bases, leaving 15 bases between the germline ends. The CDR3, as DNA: TGTGCCAGCAGCTTAGGCGCGTTCCTAGGACCCCAGTACTTC. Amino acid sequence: CASSLGAFLGPQYF.